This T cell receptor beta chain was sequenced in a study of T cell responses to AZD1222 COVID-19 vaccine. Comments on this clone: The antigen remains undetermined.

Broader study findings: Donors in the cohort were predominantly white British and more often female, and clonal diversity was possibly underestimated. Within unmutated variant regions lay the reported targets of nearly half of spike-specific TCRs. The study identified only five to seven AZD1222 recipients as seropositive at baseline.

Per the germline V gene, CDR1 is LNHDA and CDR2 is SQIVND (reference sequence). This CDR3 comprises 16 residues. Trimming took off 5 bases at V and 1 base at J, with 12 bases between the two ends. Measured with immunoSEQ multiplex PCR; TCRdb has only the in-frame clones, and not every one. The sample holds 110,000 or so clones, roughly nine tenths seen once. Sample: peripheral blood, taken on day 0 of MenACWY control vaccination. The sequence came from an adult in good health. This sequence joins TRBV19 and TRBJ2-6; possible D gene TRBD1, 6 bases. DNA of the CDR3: TGTGCCAGTAGTCTGGCAGGACAGTCTGGGGCCAACGTCCTGACTTTC. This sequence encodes CASSLAGQSGANVLTF.